Here is one TCR beta chain with its context. As yet, its antigen is unknown. The CDR3 totals 15 residues. The V and J ends lost 5 bases and 5 bases, in that order; junction bases with no gene match: 4. Germline CDR1 SGHVS, CDR2 FQNEAQ. Sequencing was performed with immunoSEQ multiplex PCR; in TCRdb, only in-frame clones are kept and a portion is missing. In the table there are about 98,000 clones, more than 75% of which are singletons. The sample belongs to a study of cytomegalovirus exposure and HLA in healthy donors. Study-wide findings and caveats: In vitro, three CMV-associated chains proved specific for CMV antigens. Altogether, some 170 TCR beta chains were recorded as cytomegalovirus-associated.

The sequence came from a young man in good health and CMV-seropositive. The chain joins TRBV7-8 to TRBJ2-2; 11 nucleotides match TRBD2. Material for sequencing was PBMCs. The CDR3 nucleotides are TGTGCCAGCAGCCTTACTAGCGGGAGAACCGGGGAGCTGTTTTTT. It yields the protein CASSLTSGRTGELFF.